Many counts were recorded for the clone carrying this TCR beta chain. Antigen: not known. TCR beta CDR3 regions were amplified from RNA transcripts. Amplification began with first-round RT-PCR using HTBI primers, then second-round multiplex PCR was performed. TCRdb itself ran the multiplex PCR reads through MiXCR, one entry per CDR3 protein. The data show 200,000 to 250,000 distinct CDR3 sequences, about 22% seen once. These data come from a study of Graves' ophthalmopathy and Graves' hyperthyroidism. Study information: Specimen type is peripheral blood, obtained at initial diagnosis before any treatment.

Study-wide findings and caveats: The majority of expanded thyroid clonotypes above 0.001 frequency also occurred in blood.

The germline V gene encodes CDR1 SEHNR and CDR2 FQNEAQ (reference sequence). The CDR3 extends over 13 amino acids. V lost 4 bases and J lost 5; bases outside the gene matches: 5. The TCR comes from a woman in her fifties or sixties with Graves' ophthalmopathy. The chain uses TRBV7-9 and TRBJ2-7; 7 bases agree with TRBD1. The material sequenced was peripheral blood. DNA of the CDR3: TGTGCCAGCAGCTACCTGACAGGGAACGAGCAGTACTTC. It translates to CASSYLTGNEQYF.